Shown below are 10 T cell receptor beta chains from a single sample sequenced in a study of blood T cell repertoires in COVID-19. TCRdb's copy holds only in-frame clones and misses some; the assay was immunoSEQ multiplex PCR. Among over 85,000 clones listed, roughly 80% were seen once. The specimen sequenced was peripheral blood. The receptor set was obtained from a man between 60 and 75 years old with active or convalescent COVID-19.

This clone has just one count. V usage is TRBV9 and J usage is TRBJ2-1; D remains ambiguous. Per the germline V gene, CDR1 is SGDLS and CDR2 is YYNGEE. V shed 3 bases and J shed 5 bases, with 15 bases lying between them. This CDR3 spans 15 amino acids. The CDR3 sequence is CASSARVKWDNEQFF. In nucleotides, the CDR3 is TGTGCCAGCAGCGCCCGGGTCAAGTGGGACAATGAGCAGTTCTTC.

About this clone itself: An end of the junction differs from the germline gene, which may be a read error. The CDR3 here is CARSRQDPAGGLVGELFF. CDR3 sequence (DNA): TGCGCCCGCAGCCGCCAAGATCCGGCAGGGGGCCTCGTCGGGGAGCTGTTTTTT. The chain employs TRBV4-1 and TRBJ2-2; 8 bases are shared with TRBD1. CDR3 size: 18 residues. Germline assignment: CDR1 MGHRA and CDR2 YSYEKL.

The chain uses TRBV24-1 and TRBJ2-1; 7 bases match TRBD1. The V gene's germline CDR1 is KGHDR and CDR2 SFDVKD. V lost 4 bases and J lost 0; bases outside the gene matches: 8. This CDR3 has 17 residues. The CDR3 reads CATSDPGQDSSYNEQFF. In nucleotides, the CDR3 is TGTGCCACCAGTGACCCTGGACAGGATAGCTCCTACAATGAGCAGTTCTTC.

The V call is TRBV15, the J call TRBJ1-2; D gene ambiguous. This CDR3 spans 15 amino acids. Trimming left V 1 base short and J 3 bases short, with 12 bases between. Germline CDR1 reads LNHNV; CDR2 reads YYDKDF (reference sequence). The CDR3 DNA is TGTGCCACCAGCAGAGGGGCAGCAATAGACTATGGCTACACCTTC. It specifies CATSRGAAIDYGYTF.

This chain joins TRBV6-5 and TRBJ1-1; 9 positions agree with TRBD1. The germline gives CDR1 MNHEY, CDR2 SVGAGI. Trimming removed 8 bases from V and 4 bases from J; junction bases left unmatched: 8. CDR3 length equals 14 residues. The CDR3 DNA reads as TGTGCCAGCGCCACAGGGGGCACGAGCACTGAAGCTTTCTTT. It encodes CASATGGTSTEAFF.

The chain has TRBV10-3 and TRBJ1-2, with D maybe TRBD1 (5 bases). The germline CDR1 and CDR2 sequences are ENHRY and SYGVKD. The CDR3 totals 16 residues. Trimming stripped 0 bases from V and 6 bases from J, with 17 bases between. The DNA for the CDR3 is TGTGCCATCAGTGAGTCGGGGCAGGGAAGGATCAATGGCTACACCTTC. It encodes CAISESGQGRINGYTF.

This chain joins TRBV11-3 and TRBJ2-7, with D tentatively TRBD2 (5 bases). This CDR3 comprises 12 residues. The germline CDR1 and CDR2 sequences are SGHNT and YENEEA. Trimming took 4 bases from V and 2 from J, leaving 6 bases between them. CDR3 coding DNA: TGTGCCAGCAGCTCACTAGCCTACGAGCAGTACTTC. Its translation is CASSSLAYEQYF.

The V and J genes are TRBV7-9 and TRBJ2-7; 11 bases are a match to TRBD2. The CDR3 is made up of 16 amino acids. Trimming took 5 bases from V and 2 from J; bases not matched to a gene: 8. Germline values: CDR1 SEHNR, CDR2 FQNEAQ (reference sequence). The CDR3 is CASSIGTSGSPYEQYF. The CDR3 DNA reads TGTGCCAGCAGCATCGGAACTAGCGGGAGCCCCTACGAGCAGTACTTC. Full variable domain (outside the CDR3, taken from reference TRBV7-9 and TRBJ2-7): DTGVSQNPRHKITKRGQNVTFRCDPISEHNRLYWYRQTLGQGPEFLTYFQNEAQLEKSRLLSDRFSAERPKGSFSTLEIQRTEQGDSAMYLCASSIGTSGSPYEQYFGPGTRLTVT.

The chain links TRBV3-1 (or the pseudogene TRBV3-2) to TRBJ1-1, with 7 positions matching TRBD1. Germline trimming cut 4 bases from V and 8 bases from J; bases unmatched to any gene: 7. The germline V gene has CDR1 LGHDT and CDR2 YNNKEL (reference sequence). The CDR3 extends over 13 amino acids. The CDR3 DNA reads TGTGCCAGCAGCCGAAATTCACAGGGGGAAGCTTTCTTT. This codes for CASSRNSQGEAFF.

The chain carries TRBV9 and TRBJ2-3; 8 bases align to TRBD1. The CDR3 has 17 residues. With V trimmed by 2 bases and J by 4 bases, 12 bases remained unmatched. Germline-derived CDR1 and CDR2 are SGDLS and YYNGEE. The CDR3 is CASSVLDPGQAPDTQYF. CDR3 in DNA: TGTGCCAGCAGCGTCCTAGATCCGGGACAGGCCCCAGATACGCAGTATTTT.